This record concerns one T cell receptor beta chain sequence. This specimen comes from a study of blood T cell repertoires in COVID-19. The CDR3 consists of 16 residues. Germline V gene lookup returns CDR1 SGHDT and CDR2 YYEEEE. With V trimmed by 4 bases and J by 6 bases, 13 bases remained unmatched. Libraries were prepared by immunoSEQ multiplex PCR; TCRdb keeps only in-frame clonotypes and omits some of them. The sample consists of some 200,000 clones, about 87% of them appearing once. The sequence was collected from a man aged 18 to 29 with acute COVID-19. V is TRBV5-6 and J is TRBJ2-1, with 7 bases identical to TRBD1. The sequenced sample consisted of PBMCs or T cells enriched from blood (not recorded which). The CDR3 is CASSAGWTGKINEQFF. DNA for the CDR3: TGTGCCAGCAGCGCAGGATGGACAGGCAAAATCAATGAGCAGTTCTTC. The variable domain in full, completed from reference TRBV5-6 and TRBJ2-1, reads DAGVTQSPTHLIKTRGQQVTLRCSPKSGHDTVSWYQQALGQGPQFIFQYYEEEERQRGNFPDRFSGHQFPNYSSELNVNALLLGDSALYLCASSAGWTGKINEQFFGPGTRLTVL.